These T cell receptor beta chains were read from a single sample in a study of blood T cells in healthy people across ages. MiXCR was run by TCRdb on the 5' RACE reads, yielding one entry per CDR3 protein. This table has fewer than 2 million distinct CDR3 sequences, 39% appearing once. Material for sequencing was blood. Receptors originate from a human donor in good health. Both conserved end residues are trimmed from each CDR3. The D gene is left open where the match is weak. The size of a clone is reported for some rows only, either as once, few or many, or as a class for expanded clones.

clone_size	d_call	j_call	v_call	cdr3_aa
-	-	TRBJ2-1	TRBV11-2	AGSPKGRASSYNEQF
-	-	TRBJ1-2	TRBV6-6	ASSYGEGLGYGYT
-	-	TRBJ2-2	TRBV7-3	AGSLVAGSDTGELF
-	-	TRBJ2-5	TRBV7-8	ASSLALGSGTQY
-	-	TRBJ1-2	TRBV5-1	ASSSRGTQYYGYT
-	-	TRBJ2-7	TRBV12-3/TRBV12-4	ASSVGHRYEQY
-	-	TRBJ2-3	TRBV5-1	ASSLGRVPDTQY
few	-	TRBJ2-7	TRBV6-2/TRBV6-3	ASSEDIYEQY
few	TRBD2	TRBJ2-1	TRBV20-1	SASGGAVGIFHEQF
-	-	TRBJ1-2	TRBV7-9	ASSSPTEGYGYT
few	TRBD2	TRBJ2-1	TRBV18	ASRTSGDDNEQF
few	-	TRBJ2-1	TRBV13	ASSYPRWERKEQF
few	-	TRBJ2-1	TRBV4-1	ASSLVGGAAYNEQF
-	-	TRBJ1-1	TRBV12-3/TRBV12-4	ASSWGVYTEAF
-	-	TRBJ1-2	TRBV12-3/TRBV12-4	ASSWGTYGYT
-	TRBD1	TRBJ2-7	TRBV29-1	SGRGQGSYEQY
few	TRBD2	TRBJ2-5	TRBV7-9	ASSLPPSGAREETQY
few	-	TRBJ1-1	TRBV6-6	ASGVGGGTEAF
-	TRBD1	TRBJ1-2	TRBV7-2	ASSFGGQGAGYGYT
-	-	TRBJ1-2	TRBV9	ASSPSATHLYGHT
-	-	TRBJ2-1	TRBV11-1	ASSPRPRGSYNEQF
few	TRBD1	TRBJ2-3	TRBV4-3	ASSQQTGTGIRADTQY
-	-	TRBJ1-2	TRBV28	ASSSTARYGYT
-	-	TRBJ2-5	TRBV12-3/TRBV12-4	ASKTTDQETQY
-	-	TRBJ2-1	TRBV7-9	ASCLEGPYNEQF